What follows describes a single T cell receptor beta chain. Its matching antigen is unknown. Clones were read by immunoSEQ multiplex PCR, and TCRdb kept only the in-frame ones, dropping some. Counted here are about 3,500 clones, around 25% occurring once; the ten biggest clones make up under 9%. This sample is part of a study of T cells in localized non-small cell lung cancer. Study-wide points: Measurement of T cell clonality placed uninvolved adjacent lung highest, above the level in tumor. A denser population of T cells in blood accompanied longer overall survival.

Looked up from germline, CDR1 is SGDLS and CDR2 is YYNGEE. The V gene lost 4 bases and the J gene lost 5 bases, with 10 bases spanning the gap. This CDR3 spans 12 amino acids. The source was lung tumor tissue, collected before any cancer treatment. This sequence was found in a woman aged 40 to 75 with stage I lung adenocarcinoma. This sequence joins TRBV9 and TRBJ2-7; D gene unclear. CDR3 sequence (DNA): TGTGCCAGCAGCCATGAAAGAAACGAGCAGTACTTC. It codes for CASSHERNEQYF.